This is a list of T cell receptor beta chains from one sample in a study of cytomegalovirus exposure and HLA in healthy donors. Generated by immunoSEQ multiplex PCR, the TCRdb table keeps only in-frame clones and is missing some. The sample includes more than 95,000 clones, around 70% of them seen just once. Sequenced: PBMCs. The receptors were gathered from a woman aged 18 to 35 in good health and CMV-seronegative. CDR3s include the opening cysteine and the closing phenylalanine or tryptophan. A D gene is named only where the DNA matches it firmly. Not every row has a clone size; where given, it reads once, few, many or a size class.

d_gene: TRBD1; abundance: -; len: 14; j_gene: TRBJ1-2; v_gene: TRBV6-1; CDR3aa: CASSEQDRAYGYTF; CDR3nt: TGTGCCAGCAGTGAACAGGACAGGGCTTATGGCTACACCTTC
d_gene: TRBD2; abundance: -; len: 16; j_gene: TRBJ2-3; v_gene: TRBV29-1; CDR3aa: CSVPDGTTDGLDTQYF; CDR3nt: TGCAGCGTCCCGGATGGGACTACCGATGGCTTAGATACGCAGTATTTT
d_gene: -; abundance: -; len: 13; j_gene: TRBJ1-2; v_gene: TRBV6-5; CDR3aa: CASSQGHNYGYTF; CDR3nt: TGTGCCAGCAGTCAGGGACACAACTATGGCTACACCTTC
d_gene: -; abundance: once; len: 14; j_gene: TRBJ1-1; v_gene: TRBV30; CDR3aa: CAWSFGGLNTEAFF; CDR3nt: TGTGCCTGGAGTTTCGGGGGTTTGAACACTGAAGCTTTCTTT
d_gene: -; abundance: once; len: 16; j_gene: TRBJ2-7; v_gene: TRBV6-6; CDR3aa: CASSHLGGTDPTEQYF; CDR3nt: TGTGCCAGCAGCCACCTTGGCGGGACAGACCCTACTGAGCAGTACTTC
d_gene: TRBD1; abundance: once; len: 14; j_gene: TRBJ1-2; v_gene: TRBV29-1; CDR3aa: CSVAGTGPYYGYTF; CDR3nt: TGCAGCGTAGCAGGGACAGGCCCTTACTATGGCTACACCTTC
d_gene: TRBD1; abundance: -; len: 14; j_gene: TRBJ1-1; v_gene: TRBV29-1; CDR3aa: CSVSGQGVNTEAFF; CDR3nt: TGCAGCGTTTCTGGACAGGGGGTGAACACTGAAGCTTTCTTT
d_gene: -; abundance: -; len: 13; j_gene: TRBJ1-5; v_gene: TRBV30; CDR3aa: CAWSVASNQPQHF; CDR3nt: TGTGCCTGGAGTGTAGCCAGCAATCAGCCCCAGCATTTT
d_gene: -; abundance: -; len: 15; j_gene: TRBJ2-1; v_gene: TRBV2; CDR3aa: CASTKGQVSLNEQFF; CDR3nt: TGTGCCAGCACCAAGGGGCAGGTGTCGTTGAATGAGCAGTTCTTC
d_gene: TRBD1; abundance: -; len: 15; j_gene: TRBJ1-1; v_gene: TRBV7-2; CDR3aa: CASSDNRGPSTEAFF; CDR3nt: TGTGCCAGCAGCGATAACAGGGGCCCCAGCACTGAAGCTTTCTTT
d_gene: -; abundance: once; len: 13; j_gene: TRBJ1-5; v_gene: TRBV2; CDR3aa: CASSPYSNQPQHF; CDR3nt: TGTGCCAGCAGCCCCTATAGCAATCAGCCCCAGCATTTT
d_gene: -; abundance: -; len: 13; j_gene: TRBJ2-7; v_gene: TRBV7-6; CDR3aa: CASSLVGAYEQYF; CDR3nt: TGTGCCAGCAGCTTAGTAGGGGCCTACGAGCAGTACTTC
d_gene: TRBD1; abundance: few; len: 15; j_gene: TRBJ2-5; v_gene: TRBV11-2; CDR3aa: CASSQEQGAGETQYF; CDR3nt: TGTGCCAGCAGCCAAGAACAGGGGGCAGGGGAGACCCAGTACTTC
d_gene: -; abundance: -; len: 15; j_gene: TRBJ2-1; v_gene: TRBV7-3; CDR3aa: CASSLGDRNLNEQFF; CDR3nt: TGTGCCAGCAGCTTGGGCGACAGGAACCTCAATGAGCAGTTCTTC
d_gene: TRBD1; abundance: -; len: 13; j_gene: TRBJ1-1; v_gene: TRBV18; CDR3aa: CASSHGQDGEAFF; CDR3nt: TGTGCCAGCTCCCACGGACAGGACGGTGAAGCTTTCTTT
d_gene: TRBD1; abundance: -; len: 13; j_gene: TRBJ2-5; v_gene: TRBV14; CDR3aa: CASSQNSGGTQYF; CDR3nt: TGTGCCAGCAGCCAAAATTCAGGGGGGACCCAGTACTTC
d_gene: -; abundance: once; len: 14; j_gene: TRBJ2-7; v_gene: TRBV2; CDR3aa: CASSEGLALDEQYF; CDR3nt: TGTGCCAGCAGTGAAGGTCTGGCCCTTGACGAGCAGTACTTC
d_gene: -; abundance: -; len: 13; j_gene: TRBJ1-5; v_gene: TRBV4-1; CDR3aa: CASSQARGQPQHF; CDR3nt: TGCGCCAGCAGCCAAGCAAGGGGTCAGCCCCAGCATTTT
d_gene: -; abundance: -; len: 13; j_gene: TRBJ1-1; v_gene: TRBV5-8; CDR3aa: CASSGRYLTEAFF; CDR3nt: TGTGCCAGCAGCGGCAGATACCTCACTGAAGCTTTCTTT
d_gene: TRBD1; abundance: -; len: 12; j_gene: TRBJ1-1; v_gene: TRBV30; CDR3aa: CAWSSTGNEAFF; CDR3nt: TGTGCCTGGAGCTCGACAGGGAATGAAGCTTTCTTT
d_gene: -; abundance: -; len: 14; j_gene: TRBJ2-1; v_gene: TRBV27; CDR3aa: CASKVVARYNEQFF; CDR3nt: TGTGCCAGCAAAGTGGTAGCGCGTTACAATGAGCAGTTCTTC
d_gene: TRBD1; abundance: -; len: 17; j_gene: TRBJ1-2; v_gene: TRBV28; CDR3aa: CASSLLPGQGAFAFYTF; CDR3nt: TGTGCCAGCAGTTTATTGCCGGGACAGGGGGCCTTCGCTTTCTACACCTTC
d_gene: -; abundance: -; len: 15; j_gene: TRBJ1-4; v_gene: TRBV6-1; CDR3aa: CASTRQYPTNEKLFF; CDR3nt: TGTGCCAGCACCCGCCAGTATCCAACTAATGAAAAACTGTTTTTT
d_gene: TRBD1; abundance: -; len: 16; j_gene: TRBJ1-4; v_gene: TRBV2; CDR3aa: CASSEAGPGGSFQLFF; CDR3nt: TGTGCCAGCAGTGAAGCTGGACCAGGGGGCTCTTTTCAACTGTTTTTT
d_gene: TRBD1; abundance: -; len: 13; j_gene: TRBJ2-7; v_gene: TRBV13; CDR3aa: CASSPDRSYEQYF; CDR3nt: TGTGCCAGCAGCCCGGACAGGAGCTACGAGCAGTACTTC
d_gene: -; abundance: -; len: 12; j_gene: TRBJ2-2; v_gene: TRBV28; CDR3aa: CASSFSSSELFF; CDR3nt: TGTGCCAGCAGTTTTTCCTCGAGCGAGCTGTTTTTT
d_gene: TRBD2; abundance: -; len: 17; j_gene: TRBJ2-3; v_gene: TRBV13; CDR3aa: CASSQGLAGGVTDTQYF; CDR3nt: TGTGCCAGCAGCCAGGGACTAGCGGGGGGTGTAACAGATACGCAGTATTTT
d_gene: TRBD1; abundance: -; len: 16; j_gene: TRBJ2-1; v_gene: TRBV5-1; CDR3aa: CASSIRTGQGYNEQFF; CDR3nt: TGCGCCAGCAGCATAAGGACAGGACAGGGTTACAATGAGCAGTTCTTC
d_gene: -; abundance: -; len: 15; j_gene: TRBJ1-1; v_gene: TRBV6-1; CDR3aa: CASSLSGPGYTEAFF; CDR3nt: TGTGCCAGCAGTCTTTCCGGGCCAGGGTACACTGAAGCTTTCTTT
d_gene: TRBD1; abundance: -; len: 14; j_gene: TRBJ2-2; v_gene: TRBV19; CDR3aa: CASSMTGDPGELFF; CDR3nt: TGTGCCAGTAGTATGACAGGGGACCCCGGGGAGCTGTTTTTT
d_gene: -; abundance: -; len: 16; j_gene: TRBJ2-3; v_gene: TRBV5-6; CDR3aa: CASSLGPRGSTDTQYF; CDR3nt: TGTGCCAGCAGCTTGGGGCCTAGAGGGTCCACAGATACGCAGTATTTT
d_gene: -; abundance: -; len: 13; j_gene: TRBJ2-7; v_gene: TRBV28; CDR3aa: CASQRQGLYEQYF; CDR3nt: TGTGCCAGCCAGCGACAGGGACTCTACGAGCAGTACTTC
d_gene: TRBD1; abundance: few; len: 16; j_gene: TRBJ2-3; v_gene: TRBV10-3; CDR3aa: CAISESTGGRTDTQYF; CDR3nt: TGTGCCATCAGTGAGTCAACAGGGGGTCGCACAGATACGCAGTATTTT
d_gene: -; abundance: -; len: 14; j_gene: TRBJ1-3; v_gene: TRBV5-6; CDR3aa: CASTLQSSGNTIYF; CDR3nt: TGTGCCAGCACCCTACAGAGCTCTGGAAACACCATATATTTT
d_gene: TRBD1; abundance: -; len: 16; j_gene: TRBJ1-2; v_gene: TRBV5-8; CDR3aa: CASSPGQGARNYGYTF; CDR3nt: TGTGCCAGCAGCCCGGGACAGGGGGCTAGAAACTATGGCTACACCTTC
d_gene: TRBD1; abundance: -; len: 17; j_gene: TRBJ1-4; v_gene: TRBV9; CDR3aa: CASSATGGKTTNEKLFF; CDR3nt: TGTGCCAGCAGCGCGACAGGGGGCAAAACAACTAATGAAAAACTGTTTTTT
d_gene: TRBD1; abundance: few; len: 14; j_gene: TRBJ2-1; v_gene: TRBV28; CDR3aa: CASSFDRVLHEQFF; CDR3nt: TGTGCCAGCAGTTTCGACAGGGTATTACATGAGCAGTTCTTC
d_gene: TRBD1; abundance: few; len: 15; j_gene: TRBJ1-5; v_gene: TRBV5-4; CDR3aa: CASSYGTGINQPQHF; CDR3nt: TGTGCCAGCAGCTATGGGACAGGGATAAACCAGCCCCAGCATTTT
d_gene: -; abundance: few; len: 13; j_gene: TRBJ1-6; v_gene: TRBV2; CDR3aa: CASSDSGGSPLHF; CDR3nt: TGTGCCAGCAGTGACTCCGGCGGATCACCCCTCCACTTT
d_gene: TRBD1; abundance: few; len: 17; j_gene: TRBJ1-5; v_gene: TRBV28; CDR3aa: CASSFSSGTGRNQPQHF; CDR3nt: TGTGCCAGCAGTTTCTCTTCCGGGACAGGGAGAAATCAGCCCCAGCATTTT
d_gene: TRBD1; abundance: -; len: 15; j_gene: TRBJ1-5; v_gene: TRBV6-6; CDR3aa: CASSFDRGQGQPQHF; CDR3nt: TGTGCCAGCAGTTTCGACAGGGGGCAAGGTCAGCCCCAGCATTTT
d_gene: -; abundance: -; len: 14; j_gene: TRBJ1-6; v_gene: TRBV7-6; CDR3aa: CASSLDSHNSPLHF; CDR3nt: TGTGCCAGCAGCTTAGACAGTCATAATTCACCCCTCCACTTT
d_gene: -; abundance: -; len: 16; j_gene: TRBJ1-4; v_gene: TRBV4-1; CDR3aa: CASSQFDSVLNEKLFF; CDR3nt: TGCGCCAGCAGCCAATTCGACAGTGTTTTGAATGAAAAACTGTTTTTT
d_gene: -; abundance: -; len: 13; j_gene: TRBJ2-5; v_gene: TRBV18; CDR3aa: CASSPEIQETQYF; CDR3nt: TGTGCCAGCTCACCGGAGATCCAAGAGACCCAGTACTTC
d_gene: TRBD2; abundance: -; len: 17; j_gene: TRBJ2-7; v_gene: TRBV5-6; CDR3aa: CASSLVASGPSSYEQYF; CDR3nt: TGTGCCAGCAGCTTGGTGGCTAGCGGGCCGAGCTCCTACGAGCAGTACTTC
d_gene: TRBD1; abundance: few; len: 16; j_gene: TRBJ1-6; v_gene: TRBV5-6; CDR3aa: CASSPLPGQTNSPLHF; CDR3nt: TGTGCCAGCAGCCCGCTCCCGGGACAGACGAATTCACCCCTCCACTTT
d_gene: TRBD1; abundance: -; len: 18; j_gene: TRBJ1-1; v_gene: TRBV7-9; CDR3aa: CASSLTGQGAKRNTEAFF; CDR3nt: TGTGCCAGCAGCTTAACCGGACAGGGGGCTAAAAGGAACACTGAAGCTTTCTTT
d_gene: -; abundance: -; len: 18; j_gene: TRBJ1-5; v_gene: TRBV19; CDR3aa: CASSISRTTLYSNQPQHF; CDR3nt: TGTGCCAGTAGTATATCGCGTACTACTCTTTATAGCAATCAGCCCCAGCATTTT
d_gene: -; abundance: -; len: 15; j_gene: TRBJ2-3; v_gene: TRBV5-6; CDR3aa: CASSLWRAGTDTQYF; CDR3nt: TGTGCCAGCAGCCTCTGGCGAGCGGGCACAGATACGCAGTATTTT